One T cell receptor (beta chain) is described in this entry. V was shortened by 3 bases and J by 3 bases, with 11 bases between the two germline ends. CDR3 length equals 14 residues. Germline loops: CDR1 KGHSH, CDR2 LQKENI. Assay used: immunoSEQ multiplex PCR; TCRdb lists only in-frame clones, some missing. Here the sample spans about 130,000 clones, roughly 92% being singletons. The data are from a study of control samples from healthy donors and cancer patients. This sequence was found in a man aged 18 to 29 in good health. The source material was blood. This sequence joins TRBV18 and TRBJ1-2; D unresolved. The CDR3 loop reads CASSPFGVDYGYTF. The CDR3 DNA reads TGTGCCAGCTCACCGTTCGGGGTCGACTATGGCTACACCTTC.